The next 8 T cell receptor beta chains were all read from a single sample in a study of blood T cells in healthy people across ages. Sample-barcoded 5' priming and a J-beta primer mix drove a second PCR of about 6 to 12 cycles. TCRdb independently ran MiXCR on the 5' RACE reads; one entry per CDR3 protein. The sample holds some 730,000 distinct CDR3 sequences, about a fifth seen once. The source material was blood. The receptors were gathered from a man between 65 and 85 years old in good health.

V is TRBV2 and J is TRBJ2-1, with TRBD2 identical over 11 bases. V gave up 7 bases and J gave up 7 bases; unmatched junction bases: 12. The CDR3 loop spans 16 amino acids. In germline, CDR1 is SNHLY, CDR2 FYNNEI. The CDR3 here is CASMNLGTSGQNEQFF. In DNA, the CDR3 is TGTGCCAGCATGAACCTCGGGACTAGCGGCCAAAATGAGCAGTTCTTC.

The CDR3 DNA follows: TGTGCCAGCAGCACAACAGGGATCAGCAATCAGCCCCAGCATTTT. This gives the protein CASSTTGISNQPQHF. The chain recombines TRBV7-8 with TRBJ1-5; tentative D call: TRBD1 (6 bases). This CDR3 is 15 amino acids long. Trimming stripped 5 bases from V and 1 base from J, with 12 bases between. Per germline, CDR1 SGHVS and CDR2 FQNEAQ.

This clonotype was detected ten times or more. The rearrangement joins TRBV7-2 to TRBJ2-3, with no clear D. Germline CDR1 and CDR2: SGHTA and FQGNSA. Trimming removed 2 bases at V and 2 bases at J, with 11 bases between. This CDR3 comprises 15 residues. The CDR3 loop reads CASSLFAAHTDTQYF. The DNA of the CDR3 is TGTGCCAGCAGCTTATTCGCCGCACACACAGATACGCAGTATTTT.

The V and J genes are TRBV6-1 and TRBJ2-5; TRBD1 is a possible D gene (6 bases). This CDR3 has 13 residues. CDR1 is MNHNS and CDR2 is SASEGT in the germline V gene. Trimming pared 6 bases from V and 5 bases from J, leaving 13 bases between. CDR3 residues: CASRGTNLETQYF. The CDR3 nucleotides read TGTGCCAGCAGAGGGACAAATTTGGAGACCCAGTACTTC.

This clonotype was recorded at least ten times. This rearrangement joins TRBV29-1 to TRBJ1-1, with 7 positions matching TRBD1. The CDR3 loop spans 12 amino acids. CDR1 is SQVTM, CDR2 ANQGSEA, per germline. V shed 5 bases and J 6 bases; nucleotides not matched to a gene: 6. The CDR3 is CSVQRQGSEAFF. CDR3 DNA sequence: TGCAGCGTTCAAAGACAGGGATCTGAAGCTTTCTTT.

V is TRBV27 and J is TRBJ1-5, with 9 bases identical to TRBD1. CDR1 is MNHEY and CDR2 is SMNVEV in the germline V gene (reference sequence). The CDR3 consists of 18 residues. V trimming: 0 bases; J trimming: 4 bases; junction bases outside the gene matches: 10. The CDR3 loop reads CASSLSAPDRGRNQPQHF. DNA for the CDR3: TGTGCCAGCAGTTTATCGGCACCCGACAGGGGGAGGAATCAGCCCCAGCATTTT.

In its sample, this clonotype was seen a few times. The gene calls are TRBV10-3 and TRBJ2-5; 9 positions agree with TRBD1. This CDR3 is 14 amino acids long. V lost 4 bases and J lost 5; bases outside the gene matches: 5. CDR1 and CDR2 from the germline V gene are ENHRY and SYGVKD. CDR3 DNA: TGTGCCATCAGTGCACAGGGGGCTAGGGAGACCCAGTACTTC. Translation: CAISAQGARETQYF.

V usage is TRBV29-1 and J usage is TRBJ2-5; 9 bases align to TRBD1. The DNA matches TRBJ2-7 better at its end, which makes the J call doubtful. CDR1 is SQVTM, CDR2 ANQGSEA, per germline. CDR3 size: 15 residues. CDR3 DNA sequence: TGCAGCGTTGAACTTCGGGACAGGGAGGTCTACGAGCAGTACTTC. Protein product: CSVELRDREVYEQYF.